Following are 24 T cell receptor beta chains from one sample sequenced in a study of blood T cell repertoires in COVID-19. Only in-frame clones appear in the TCRdb table, and some are missing; sequencing was by immunoSEQ multiplex PCR. The sample records about 160,000 clones, approximately 88% being singletons. The source material was peripheral blood. These receptors originate from a woman of 80 years or more with active or convalescent COVID-19.

V and J are TRBV3-1 (or the pseudogene TRBV3-2) and TRBJ1-3; 7 nucleotides agree with TRBD1. The CDR3 totals 16 residues. CDR1 is LGHDT, CDR2 YNNKEL, per germline (reference sequence). J gave up 4 bases and V 4 bases, and 10 bases lay outside the gene matches. The CDR3 spells CASSPGQNLKGNTIYF. The CDR3 DNA is TGTGCCAGCAGCCCGGGACAGAATCTTAAGGGAAACACCATATATTTT.

Worth noting for this clone: Its ends do not fully match the called genes, so a read error is possible. The chain couples TRBV7-7 to TRBJ2-5, with D perhaps being TRBD1 or TRBD2 (5 bases each). The length of the CDR3 is 17 residues. Germline CDR1 SSHAT, CDR2 FNYEAQ (reference sequence). CDR3 DNA sequence: TGTGCTAGCAGCTTAGCGCTAAACACAGGCTCTCGGGAGACCCAGTACTTC. This translates into CASSLALNTGSRETQYF.

This rearrangement joins TRBV4-3 to TRBJ1-5; no definite D call. The CDR3 sequence is 15 residues long. The germline gives CDR1 LGHNA, CDR2 YSLEER. V was cut by 0 bases and J by 3 bases, with 9 bases left in between. The CDR3 nucleotides read TGCGCCAGCAGCCAAGATCGCAACTCCAATCAGCCCCAGCATTTT. It translates to CASSQDRNSNQPQHF.

The V call is TRBV7-2, the J call TRBJ1-3, with 7 bases matching TRBD1. V trimming: 4 bases; J trimming: 4 bases; junction bases outside the gene matches: 10. Germline loops: CDR1 SGHTA, CDR2 FQGNSA. The CDR3 consists of 16 residues. CDR3 sequence reads: CASSWTPGQRGNTIYF. The CDR3 bases are TGTGCCAGCAGCTGGACGCCGGGACAGAGGGGAAACACCATATATTTT.

The CDR3 DNA sequence: TGTGCCAGCAGCCTTCAGGGTGGCACTGAAGCTTTCTTT. Translated: CASSLQGGTEAFF. This chain joins TRBV7-3 and TRBJ1-1; perhaps TRBD1 as D (5 bases). The CDR3 consists of 13 residues. V was shortened by 5 bases and J by 4 bases, with 11 bases between the two germline ends. CDR1 SGHTA and CDR2 FQGTGA come from the germline V gene. The whole variable domain, remainder taken from reference TRBV7-3 and TRBJ1-1, is GAGVSQTPSNKVTEKGKYVELRCDPISGHTALYWYRQSLGQGPEFLIYFQGTGAADDSGLPNDRFFAVRPEGSVSTLKIQRTERGDSAVYLCASSLQGGTEAFFGQGTRLTVV.

The chain employs TRBV7-2 and TRBJ2-1, with 12 nucleotides matching TRBD2. J was trimmed by 8 bases and V by 5 bases; bases with no gene match: 7. This CDR3 region has 15 residues. Germline V gene data show CDR1 as SGHTA and CDR2 as FQGNSA. CDR3 nucleotide sequence: TGTGCCAGCAGCGTGCTAGCGGGGGGGAAGTATGAGCAGTTCTTC. Translating gives CASSVLAGGKYEQFF. Using reference TRBV7-2 and TRBJ2-1 for the parts outside the CDR3, the full variable domain is GAGVSQSPSNKVTEKGKDVELRCDPISGHTALYWYRQSLGQGLEFLIYFQGNSAPDKSGLPSDRFSAERTGGSVSTLTIQRTQQEDSAVYLCASSVLAGGKYEQFFGPGTRLTVL.

The chain combines TRBV7-9 with TRBJ1-5; D may be TRBD1 (5 bases). Germline V gene data show CDR1 as SEHNR and CDR2 as FQNEAQ (reference sequence). CDR3 length equals 14 residues. V lost 4 bases to trimming and J lost 2 bases, with 9 bases between them. The CDR3 DNA sequence: TGTGCCAGCAGCTGGGGCGGAGGCAATCAGCCCCAGCATTTT. Its protein product is CASSWGGGNQPQHF.

V and J are TRBV5-1 and TRBJ2-3; a weak D match, TRBD2 (5 bases). V was clipped by 0 bases and J by 3 bases, with 11 bases between them. This CDR3 has 15 residues. Germline V CDR1 and CDR2: SGHRS, YFSETQ. The CDR3 loop reads CASSLDRTLTDTQYF. CDR3 nucleotide sequence: TGCGCCAGCAGCTTGGATCGGACTTTGACAGATACGCAGTATTTT.

The V call is TRBV19, the J call TRBJ1-1; unclear D gene. Trimming took off 4 bases at V and 1 base at J, with 4 bases between the two ends. The CDR3 runs to 12 residues. Germline V gene sequence: CDR1 LNHDA, CDR2 SQIVND (reference sequence). CDR3 amino acids: CASSRGNTEAFF. The DNA for the CDR3 is TGTGCCAGTAGTAGAGGGAACACTGAAGCTTTCTTT.

This clone was seen a single time. V and J are TRBV4-3 and TRBJ1-6, with 7 bases matching TRBD1. The V segment lost 0 bases and the J segment 14 bases; nucleotides outside the gene matches: 4. Germline V CDR1 and CDR2: LGHNA, YSLEER. The CDR3 consists of 13 residues. CDR3 region: CASSQDLGQTLHF. CDR3 bases: TGCGCCAGCAGCCAAGATTTGGGACAGACCCTCCACTTT.

This chain links TRBV2 with TRBJ2-1; D possibly corresponds to TRBD2 (6 bases). The CDR3 has 12 residues. Germline V gene data show CDR1 as SNHLY and CDR2 as FYNNEI. Trimming removed 1 base at V and 9 bases at J, with 7 bases between. CDR3 region: CASSEEGGEQFF. The DNA of the CDR3 is TGTGCCAGCAGTGAAGAGGGAGGTGAGCAGTTCTTC. Full variable domain (rest looked up from reference TRBV2 and TRBJ2-1): EPEVTQTPSHQVTQMGQEVILRCVPISNHLYFYWYRQILGQKVEFLVSFYNNEISEKSEIFDDQFSVERPDGSNFTLKIRSTKLEDSAMYFCASSEEGGEQFFGPGTRLTVL.

DNA of the CDR3: TGTGCCAGCAGCTTAGAAGAGGGGGCGGCGGATACGCAGTATTTT. Encoded protein: CASSLEEGAADTQYF. The genes are TRBV7-9 and TRBJ2-3; 7 bases fit TRBD1. V trimming: 1 base; J trimming: 6 bases; junction bases outside the gene matches: 7. The CDR3 has 15 amino acids. Germline CDR1 reads SEHNR; CDR2 reads FQNEAQ (reference sequence).

This chain joins TRBV27 and TRBJ1-6; 8 nucleotides line up with TRBD1. The CDR3 consists of 16 residues. Trimming at V came to 4 bases and at J to 5 bases, leaving 7 bases not matched to a gene. CDR1 is MNHEY, CDR2 SMNVEV, per germline (reference sequence). This CDR3 reads CASSSWTGSDNSPLHF. In nucleotides, the CDR3 is TGTGCCAGCAGTTCTTGGACAGGGTCGGATAATTCACCCCTCCACTTT.

This rearrangement joins TRBV18 to TRBJ1-3; 10 nucleotides line up with TRBD1. V lost 2 bases and J lost 2; bases outside the gene matches: 3. Per germline, CDR1 KGHSH and CDR2 LQKENI. The CDR3 loop spans 16 amino acids. The CDR3 region is CASSPTGTGAGNTIYF. The CDR3 region has the DNA TGTGCCAGCTCACCAACCGGGACAGGGGCTGGAAACACCATATATTTT.

This clone has a count of ten or more. This chain connects TRBV19 to TRBJ1-3; D is perhaps TRBD1 (6 bases). The germline gives CDR1 LNHDA, CDR2 SQIVND (reference sequence). V lost 5 bases to trimming and J lost 1 base, with 12 bases between them. The length of the CDR3 is 15 residues. The CDR3 coding sequence is TGTGCCAGTAGTTGGGGGGGGCATTCTGGAAACACCATATATTTT. Its protein is CASSWGGHSGNTIYF. The complete variable domain, with remaining parts taken from reference TRBV19 and TRBJ1-3, reads DGGITQSPKYLFRKEGQNVTLSCEQNLNHDAMYWYRQDPGQGLRLIYYSQIVNDFQKGDIAEGYSVSREKKESFPLTVTSAQKNPTAFYLCASSWGGHSGNTIYFGEGSWLTVV.

There are a few counts of this clone. The chain recombines TRBV19 with TRBJ2-2, with 9 bases identical to TRBD1. J was trimmed by 1 base and V by 10 bases; bases with no gene match: 7. Germline CDR1 and CDR2: LNHDA and SQIVND (reference sequence). The length of the CDR3 is 15 residues. This chain's CDR3 is CATITGGWNTGELFF. The CDR3 bases are TGTGCCACCATCACAGGGGGCTGGAACACCGGGGAGCTGTTTTTT.

The rearrangement links TRBV6-6 to TRBJ2-2, with 8 bases matching TRBD1. From germline, CDR1 is MNHNY and CDR2 SVGAGI (reference sequence). Losses at the gene ends were 4 bases for V and 1 base for J; bases not matched to a gene: 5. CDR3 length equals 16 residues. CDR3 in DNA: TGTGCCAGCAGTTCCCCAGGACAGGGGAACACCGGGGAGCTGTTTTTT. Translating it yields CASSSPGQGNTGELFF.

The gene calls are TRBV6-4 and TRBJ1-2; no reliable D call. The germline CDR1 and CDR2 sequences are MRHNA and SNTAGT. V was clipped by 0 bases and J by 8 bases, with 13 bases between them. This CDR3 has 14 residues. This chain's CDR3 is CASSDSAGLGGYTF. For the CDR3, the DNA is TGTGCCAGCAGTGACTCGGCTGGTTTGGGCGGCTACACCTTC.

This clone was detected only a few times. V usage is TRBV7-2 and J usage is TRBJ2-7; 8 bases map to TRBD2. There are 16 residues in the CDR3. J gave up 2 bases and V 1 base, and 7 bases lay outside the gene matches. Per the germline V gene, CDR1 is SGHTA and CDR2 is FQGNSA. The CDR3 region is CASSLVVGGAAYEQYF. Written as DNA, the CDR3 is TGTGCCAGCAGCTTAGTAGTCGGGGGGGCCGCCTACGAGCAGTACTTC.

This rearrangement joins TRBV10-3 to TRBJ2-7; TRBD2 matches at 7 bases. After removal of 2 bases from V and 5 bases from J, the junction contained 6 bases not matched to a gene. The germline CDR1 and CDR2 sequences are ENHRY and SYGVKD. This CDR3 has 14 amino acids. Written as DNA, the CDR3 is TGTGCCATCAGTGAGGTTTTAGCGGGTGACGAGCAGTACTTC. Encoded protein: CAISEVLAGDEQYF.

The chain is built from TRBV15 and TRBJ1-1; 8 nucleotides agree with TRBD1. Germline lookup yields CDR1 LNHNV and CDR2 YYDKDF (reference sequence). This CDR3 is 16 amino acids long. With 3 bases clipped from V and 4 bases from J, the junction kept 10 bases outside the gene matches. The CDR3 DNA follows: TGTGCCACCAGCAGTTCAGCAGGGGGCCGCGGCACTGAAGCTTTCTTT. Translation: CATSSSAGGRGTEAFF. The variable domain in full, with the rest retrieved from reference TRBV15 and TRBJ1-1, is DAMVIQNPRYQVTQFGKPVTLSCSQTLNHNVMYWYQQKSSQAPKLLFHYYDKDFNNEADTPDNFQSRRPNTSFCFLDIRSPGLGDTAMYLCATSSSAGGRGTEAFFGQGTRLTVV.

The CDR3 DNA reads as TGCGCCAGCAGCCGATCCCTGGGCCTTACCATTGGCTACACCTTC. This sequence encodes CASSRSLGLTIGYTF. The chain employs TRBV4-3 and TRBJ1-2; D is unclear. V lost 4 bases and J lost 7, with 19 bases in between. The germline gives CDR1 LGHNA, CDR2 YSLEER. The CDR3 is 15 residues long.

The chain couples TRBV7-2 to TRBJ2-5; D not certain. CDR3 size: 15 residues. Trimming cost V 5 bases and J 7 bases, with 20 bases left between them. The V gene's germline CDR1 is SGHTA and CDR2 FQGNSA. CDR3 residues: CASSPPGGSTWTQYF. CDR3 sequence (DNA): TGTGCCAGCAGCCCCCCGGGTGGCAGCACATGGACCCAGTACTTC.

This chain joins TRBV9 and TRBJ2-3; TRBD2 matches 10 bases. Germline lookup yields CDR1 SGDLS and CDR2 YYNGEE. V shed 3 bases and J 2 bases; nucleotides not matched to a gene: 9. The CDR3 has 17 residues. The CDR3 DNA is TGTGCCAGCAGCGCCCGGGTTAGCGGGGGGTCCACAGATACGCAGTATTTT. Translation gives CASSARVSGGSTDTQYF.